This paragraph covers one TCR beta chain sequence. The source of the sample is a study of Ad26.COV2.S vaccination and SARS-CoV-2 variants. The treatment denotes: around 19 received Ad26.COV2.S at low or high dose, single or two shots; several received placebo; per-sample allocation not given. Sampling was done on day 63 after the first vaccine or placebo injection. The germline gives CDR1 SGHTA, CDR2 FQGNSA. The junction had 10 bases not matched to a gene; V was cut back by 5 bases and J by 8 bases. CDR3 size: 15 residues. Profiling relied on immunoSEQ multiplex PCR, and the TCRdb table lists in-frame clones only, not all of them. The sample includes some 340,000 clones, approximately 86% seen only once; the top ten take 2.1%.

The gene calls are TRBV7-2 and TRBJ1-4, with 8 bases identical to TRBD1. Sequenced here: peripheral blood, sampled in a trial of Ad26.COV2.S vaccine versus placebo. The TCR originated in a person between 18 and 65 years old who received the Ad26.COV2.S COVID-19 vaccine or a placebo. This CDR3 is CASSSRTGRGEKLFF. Written as DNA, the CDR3 is TGTGCCAGCAGCAGCAGGACAGGGCGCGGGGAAAAACTGTTTTTT.